Listed below are T cell receptor beta chains from one sample, sequenced in a study of cytomegalovirus exposure and HLA in healthy donors. Repertoires were generated with immunoSEQ multiplex PCR, while TCRdb's copy carries only in-frame clones and drops some. This sample has around 110,000 clones; roughly 82% occur once, and the top ten carry 2.5% to 3.5%. The sequenced material came from PBMCs. Receptors originate from a male donor in good health and CMV-seropositive. The CDR3 runs from the conserved cysteine through the conserved F or W. A D gene is named only where the DNA matches it firmly. For some rows the clone size is stated as once, few or many, or as a class when expanded; others skip it.

CDR3 protein	CDR3 DNA	J gene	CDR3 length	V gene	D gene	clone size
CASSKQGANTEAFF	TGTGCCAGCAGCAAGCAGGGGGCGAACACTGAAGCTTTCTTT	TRBJ1-1	14	TRBV7-9	TRBD1	.
CASSLSEGHGYTF	TGTGCCAGCAGCTTATCGGAGGGGCATGGCTACACCTTC	TRBJ1-2	13	TRBV7-9	.	.
CASSTQGGGTEAFF	TGTGCCAGCAGCACGCAGGGGGGCGGCACTGAAGCTTTCTTT	TRBJ1-1	14	TRBV9	TRBD1	.
CASSFRGYEQYF	TGTGCCAGCAGCTTCAGGGGCTACGAGCAGTACTTC	TRBJ2-7	12	TRBV5-4	.	few
CSSRYGTGNNEKLFF	TGTTCCAGCAGATACGGCACAGGGAATAATGAAAAACTGTTTTTT	TRBJ1-4	15	TRBV7-9	.	.
CASSQDRTSRQYF	TGTGCCAGCAGCCAAGATAGGACTTCTAGGCAGTATTTT	TRBJ2-3	13	TRBV4-2	.	once
CASSPQGTVYNEQFF	TGTGCCAGCAGCCCCCAGGGGACAGTCTACAATGAGCAGTTCTTC	TRBJ2-1	15	TRBV7-2	TRBD1	.
CASSHSGVGEQYF	TGCGCCAGCAGCCATAGCGGGGTTGGGGAGCAGTACTTC	TRBJ2-7	13	TRBV5-1	TRBD2	.
CASSQDWSWGQGGDEQFF	TGCGCCAGCAGCCAAGATTGGAGCTGGGGCCAGGGAGGCGATGAGCAGTTCTTC	TRBJ2-1	18	TRBV4-3	.	.
CAGRLRGETQYF	TGTGCCGGGAGACTGCGGGGAGAGACCCAGTACTTC	TRBJ2-5	12	TRBV6-9	.	.
CASTPSGFYSNQPQHF	TGCGCCAGCACCCCCTCAGGGTTTTATAGCAATCAGCCCCAGCATTTT	TRBJ1-5	16	TRBV10-1	.	.
CASRGQGTGANVLTF	TGTGCCAGCAGAGGACAGGGAACCGGGGCCAACGTCCTGACTTTC	TRBJ2-6	15	TRBV6-5	TRBD1	.
CASSYSQGFGAFF	TGTGCCAGCAGTTATTCACAGGGTTTTGGGGCTTTCTTT	TRBJ1-1	13	TRBV7-2	.	.
CASSPTTRVTGELFF	TGTGCCAGCTCTCCCACGACTAGGGTCACCGGGGAGCTGTTTTTT	TRBJ2-2	15	TRBV18	.	.
CASSLVGGSSHEQYF	TGTGCCAGCAGTTTAGTTGGCGGGAGTTCCCACGAGCAGTACTTC	TRBJ2-7	15	TRBV28	TRBD2	.
CASTALVWTGSYEQYF	TGTGCCAGCACCGCTTTAGTCTGGACAGGGTCCTACGAGCAGTACTTC	TRBJ2-7	16	TRBV28	TRBD1	.
CASSRTGTNEKLFF	TGTGCCAGCAGTAGGACAGGGACTAATGAAAAACTGTTTTTT	TRBJ1-4	14	TRBV6-5	TRBD1	few
CASSLSSGHVAFKLFF	TGTGCCAGCAGCTTATCGTCAGGGCACGTTGCCTTTAAACTGTTTTTT	TRBJ1-4	16	TRBV7-9	.	once
CASSPRTGVNQPQHF	TGTGCCAGCAGTCCCCGGACAGGGGTCAATCAGCCCCAGCATTTT	TRBJ1-5	15	TRBV6-6	TRBD1	.
CASSLRGLNGYTF	TGTGCCAGCAGTTTAAGGGGGCTCAATGGCTACACCTTC	TRBJ1-2	13	TRBV28	TRBD1	once
CASSPYDRRTDTQYF	TGTGCCAGCAGCCCTTACGACAGGCGCACAGATACGCAGTATTTT	TRBJ2-3	15	TRBV7-2	.	.
CASSLGLAGAYEQYF	TGCGCCAGCAGCTTGGGACTAGCGGGAGCGTACGAGCAGTACTTC	TRBJ2-7	15	TRBV5-1	TRBD2	.
CASRVRQGSIGPQHF	TGTGCCAGCAGGGTTCGGCAGGGGTCTATAGGACCCCAGCATTTT	TRBJ1-5	15	TRBV27	.	.
CASSLRGDYTDTQYF	TGTGCCAGCAGCCTACGGGGGGACTACACAGATACGCAGTATTTT	TRBJ2-3	15	TRBV9	TRBD2	.
CASSLTSGSNSPLHF	TGTGCCAGCAGCTTAACCTCAGGAAGCAATTCACCCCTCCACTTT	TRBJ1-6	15	TRBV7-3	.	.
CATSSDRGRGSYGYTF	TGTGCCACCAGCAGTGACAGGGGGCGGGGTAGCTATGGCTACACCTTC	TRBJ1-2	16	TRBV15	TRBD1	.
CASSEASWGGAASDTQYF	TGTGCCAGCAGTGAAGCGAGTTGGGGGGGGGCCGCGTCGGATACGCAGTATTTT	TRBJ2-3	18	TRBV6-1	.	.
CASSVRGGATDTQYF	TGCGCCAGCAGTGTCCGCGGGGGGGCCACAGATACGCAGTATTTT	TRBJ2-3	15	TRBV10-1	TRBD2	.
CASSRLAGGYYEQYF	TGTGCCAGCAGCCGACTAGCGGGGGGATACTACGAGCAGTACTTC	TRBJ2-7	15	TRBV7-8	TRBD2	.
CATGRRDRNEQFF	TGTGCCACGGGGAGGCGAGATAGGAATGAGCAGTTCTTC	TRBJ2-1	13	TRBV15	.	.
CASSSGQGFYEQYF	TGTGCCAGCAGCTCGGGACAGGGGTTCTACGAGCAGTACTTC	TRBJ2-7	14	TRBV28	TRBD1	.
CSVDTGGYTGELFF	TGCAGCGTTGACACAGGGGGTTACACCGGGGAGCTGTTTTTT	TRBJ2-2	14	TRBV29-1	TRBD1	.
CASSYRGSNQPQHF	TGTGCCAGCAGCTACAGGGGGAGCAATCAGCCCCAGCATTTT	TRBJ1-5	14	TRBV5-6	TRBD1	.
CAISLGQGAFEQYF	TGTGCCATCTCGCTGGGACAGGGGGCGTTTGAGCAGTACTTC	TRBJ2-7	14	TRBV10-3	TRBD1	.
CASSLTGIGSPLNF	TGTGCCAGCAGCTTGACAGGGATCGGTTCACCCCTCAACTTT	TRBJ1-6	14	TRBV7-2	TRBD1	.
CASSFGQGTSEQYF	TGCGCCAGCAGCTTCGGACAGGGGACTTCGGAGCAGTACTTC	TRBJ2-7	14	TRBV5-1	TRBD1	.
CASSPDRTNYGYTF	TGTGCCAGCAGTCCAGACAGGACTAACTATGGCTACACCTTC	TRBJ1-2	14	TRBV28	.	.
CATSTSGQSTDTQYF	TGTGCCACCAGCACCTCGGGACAGTCCACAGATACGCAGTATTTT	TRBJ2-3	15	TRBV15	TRBD1	.
CASSLVGSPSPLHF	TGTGCCAGCAGCTTGGTGGGCAGCCCGTCACCCCTCCACTTT	TRBJ1-6	14	TRBV5-4	.	.
CASSSPVLAGDNEQFF	TGTGCCAGCAGCTCCCCCGTCTTAGCGGGGGACAATGAGCAGTTCTTC	TRBJ2-1	16	TRBV5-6	TRBD2	.
CASRSSRGHGNGYTF	TGCGCCAGCAGGTCCAGCAGGGGGCATGGGAATGGCTACACCTTC	TRBJ1-2	15	TRBV5-1	TRBD1	.
CASTKMTPSYEQYF	TGTGCCAGCACGAAAATGACTCCCTCCTACGAGCAGTACTTC	TRBJ2-7	14	TRBV6-5	.	once
CASSLVQGPHEQYF	TGTGCCAGCAGCTTGGTTCAGGGTCCACACGAGCAGTACTTC	TRBJ2-7	14	TRBV5-6	.	.
CASSRGDRGQQPQHF	TGTGCCAGCAGTCGCGGAGACAGGGGGCAGCAGCCCCAGCATTTT	TRBJ1-5	15	TRBV6-6	TRBD1	.
CASSQGGTGGYEQYF	TGTGCCAGCAGCCAAGGGGGGACAGGGGGTTACGAGCAGTACTTC	TRBJ2-7	15	TRBV4-2	TRBD1	.
CAWSVTGGGEAFF	TGTGCCTGGAGTGTAACAGGGGGGGGAGAAGCTTTCTTT	TRBJ1-1	13	TRBV30	TRBD1	once